The next 8 T cell receptor beta chains were all read from a single sample in a study of identical twins. Each CDR3 protein is one row after TCRdb ran MiXCR on the 5' RACE reads. The sample gives 400,000 to 500,000 distinct CDR3 sequences, about 13% of which show up once; approximately 1% is in the top ten. These data were likewise used in another study, on yellow fever vaccine responses in identical twins.

Sequencing used CD4+ T cells sorted from blood. The receptors were sampled from a woman between 18 and 30 years old in good health.

This clonotype appeared many times. The chain carries TRBV12-3 or TRBV12-4 and TRBJ2-7; D unresolved. V was trimmed by 5 bases and J by 2 bases, leaving 16 bases between them. The CDR3 is 15 amino acids. The CDR3: CASSPGTLRPYEQYF. The CDR3 coding sequence is TGTGCCAGCAGTCCCGGTACTTTAAGACCCTACGAGCAGTACTTC.

The genes are TRBV11-1 and TRBJ2-7; TRBD2 matches at 11 bases. Germline trimming cut 4 bases from V and 3 bases from J; bases unmatched to any gene: 17. CDR1 is SGHAT and CDR2 is FQDESV in the germline V gene (reference sequence). This CDR3 spans 19 amino acids. In DNA form, the CDR3 reads TGTGCCAGCAGCTATACGGGACTAGCGGAATCCAAGATACTCTACGAGCAGTACTTC. This encodes CASSYTGLAESKILYEQYF.

This clonotype was observed a few times. The CDR3 here is CASRGARGELFF. The DNA for the CDR3 is TGTGCCAGCCGGGGGGCCCGGGGGGAGCTGTTTTTT. The J gene is TRBJ2-2, the V gene TRBV28, with D maybe TRBD2 (7 bases). This CDR3 region has 12 residues. V was shortened by 8 bases and J by 8 bases, with 12 bases between the two germline ends. Germline loops: CDR1 MDHEN, CDR2 SYDVKM.

This chain uses TRBV7-9 with TRBJ2-3, with 16 bases identical to TRBD2. Trimming removed 4 bases from V and 4 bases from J; junction bases left unmatched: 5. CDR1 and CDR2 (germline): SEHNR, FQNEAQ (reference sequence). The CDR3 spans 17 residues. In DNA, the CDR3 is TGTGCCAGCAGCTCCGGGACTAGCGGGGGGGCATCAGATACGCAGTATTTT. Amino acids: CASSSGTSGGASDTQYF.

This clonotype has a handful of counts. J is TRBJ2-2 and V is TRBV5-1; 8 nucleotides agree with TRBD1. CDR3 length: 15 amino acids. Germline CDR1 and CDR2: SGHRS and YFSETQ. J lost 5 bases, V lost 0 bases, and 3 bases had no gene match. The CDR3 bases are TGCGCCAGCAGCTTGGTGACAGGGGAGACCGGGGAGCTGTTTTTT. This encodes CASSLVTGETGELFF.

At least ten counts were recorded for this clonotype. The chain combines TRBV20-1 with TRBJ2-1, with 8 bases lining up with TRBD2. Trimming removed 2 bases from V and 0 bases from J; junction bases left unmatched: 6. The CDR3 has 16 residues. Germline CDR1 reads DFQATT; CDR2 reads SNEGSKA (reference sequence). The CDR3 here is CSARTLAEGSYNEQFF. The CDR3 nucleotides read TGCAGTGCTAGAACACTAGCGGAAGGCTCCTACAATGAGCAGTTCTTC.

The V call is TRBV20-1, the J call TRBJ2-3; 8 bases fit TRBD2. V trimming: 0 bases; J trimming: 10 bases; junction bases outside the gene matches: 12. Germline assignment: CDR1 DFQATT and CDR2 SNEGSKA (reference sequence). The CDR3 sequence is 15 residues long. The CDR3: CSAREGSGMQYSQYF. CDR3 DNA sequence: TGCAGTGCTAGAGAGGGTAGCGGGATGCAGTACTCGCAGTATTTT.

This chain links TRBV5-1 with TRBJ2-3, with D possibly being TRBD2 (6 bases). The ends were cut back, 3 bases at V and 3 bases at J, with 14 bases in the middle. Looked up from germline, CDR1 is SGHRS and CDR2 is YFSETQ. This CDR3 comprises 15 residues. CDR3 sequence (DNA): TGCGCCAGCAGCTCCTTCCGGGGGTCTACAGATACGCAGTATTTT. As protein: CASSSFRGSTDTQYF. Full variable domain (rest looked up from reference TRBV5-1 and TRBJ2-3): KAGVTQTPRYLIKTRGQQVTLSCSPISGHRSVSWYQQTPGQGLQFLFEYFSETQRNKGNFPGRFSGRQFSNSRSEMNVSTLELGDSALYLCASSSFRGSTDTQYFGPGTRLTVL.